Listed below are T cell receptor beta chains from one sample, sequenced in a study of cytomegalovirus exposure and HLA in healthy donors. Produced via immunoSEQ multiplex PCR; TCRdb's table is partial and in-frame only. The sample lists about 160,000 clones, approximately 79% occurring once. Material: PBMCs. The origin of the receptors is a man between 35 and 55 years old in good health and CMV-seronegative. Each CDR3 is given with its conserved first and last residue. Fields, in order: V gene, D gene, clone size, CDR3 length, J gene, CDR3 DNA, CDR3 protein. The D gene is left open where the match is weak. Part of the rows lack a size; the others show once, few, many or a class for expanded clones.

TRBV7-6	TRBD2	once	16	TRBJ2-3	TGTGCCAGCAGCTCCGGACTAGCGGGGAGCACAGATACGCAGTATTTT	CASSSGLAGSTDTQYF
TRBV2	.	.	15	TRBJ1-1	TGTGCCAGCAGTGAAAGGAGATTACGAGACACTGAAGCTTTCTTT	CASSERRLRDTEAFF
TRBV5-1	TRBD2	.	16	TRBJ2-1	TGCGCCAGCAGCTTGGGCTCAGCGGGAGGTCTTAATGAGCAGTTCTTC	CASSLGSAGGLNEQFF
TRBV4-3	TRBD2	few	16	TRBJ2-1	TGCGCCAGCAGCCAAGATTCTAGCGGCTCCTACAATGAGCAGTTCTTC	CASSQDSSGSYNEQFF
TRBV6-4	.	few	14	TRBJ2-1	TGTGCCAGCAGTGACTCAGGGGGCTACAATGAGCAGTTCTTC	CASSDSGGYNEQFF
TRBV11-3	TRBD2	few	12	TRBJ2-7	TGTGCCAGCAGCGCGGGGGGGTACGAGCAGTACTTC	CASSAGGYEQYF
TRBV7-7	TRBD2	.	17	TRBJ2-2	TGTGCTAGCAGCCTCCGCACTCGCGGGAGTGGTTCCGGGGAGCTGTTTTTT	CASSLRTRGSGSGELFF
TRBV4-1	.	.	15	TRBJ2-7	TGCGCCAGCAGCCAAGCTGCGGGATGGAGCTACGAGCAGTACTTC	CASSQAAGWSYEQYF
TRBV28	.	.	12	TRBJ2-7	TGTGCCAGCAGTCTGACAGGTTACGAGCAGTACTTC	CASSLTGYEQYF
TRBV5-4	TRBD1	.	16	TRBJ2-7	TGTGCCAGCAGCCAAGAACCGGGACAGGGATACTACGAGCAGTACTTC	CASSQEPGQGYYEQYF
TRBV6-1	.	once	14	TRBJ2-7	TGTGCCAGCAGGAGAGCGCAGAGCTCCTACGAGCAGTACTTC	CASRRAQSSYEQYF
TRBV11-3	.	.	13	TRBJ2-2	TGTGCCAGCAGCCAAACAAGTACCGGGGAGCTGTTTTTT	CASSQTSTGELFF
TRBV5-4	TRBD1	.	13	TRBJ2-7	TGTGCCAGCAGCTTGGACAGGGGGCCCGAGCAGTACTTC	CASSLDRGPEQYF
TRBV29-1	TRBD2	.	16	TRBJ2-7	TGCAGCGTTGGAGGTCATCTAGCGGCCGATTCCTACGAGCAGTACTTC	CSVGGHLAADSYEQYF
TRBV5-1	.	.	14	TRBJ2-3	TGCGCCAGCAGCCTCCGCGGTAGCACAGATACGCAGTATTTT	CASSLRGSTDTQYF
TRBV7-2	TRBD1	.	13	TRBJ1-2	TGTGCCACACAGGGGCAGGGACTTTTCGGCTACACCTTC	CATQGQGLFGYTF
TRBV28	.	.	16	TRBJ2-2	TGTGCCAGCAGGCGGGACGCCACTTCGAACACCGGGGAGCTGTTTTTT	CASRRDATSNTGELFF
TRBV6-5	.	few	15	TRBJ1-1	TGTGCCAGCAGTTATCGACAGGTCATGAACACTGAAGCTTTCTTT	CASSYRQVMNTEAFF
TRBV6-5	.	.	12	TRBJ2-2	TGTGCCAGCAGTCCAGGGTCCGGGGAGCTGTTTTTT	CASSPGSGELFF
TRBV11-1	TRBD2	once	18	TRBJ2-5	TGTGCCAGCAGCTTTCTAGCGGGAGACCTAGCCGGCCGGGAGACCCAGTACTTC	CASSFLAGDLAGRETQYF
TRBV6-5	.	.	15	TRBJ1-3	TGTGCCAGCAGTAGGTCGGGGAGGGCTGGAAACACCATATATTTT	CASSRSGRAGNTIYF
TRBV6-5	.	.	13	TRBJ1-1	TGTGCCAGCAAGGGCAGGGGTGTAGCTGAAGCTTTCTTT	CASKGRGVAEAFF
TRBV7-2	.	.	14	TRBJ2-5	TGTGCCAGCAGCTTAGTCGGGAGAGTAGAGACCCAGTACTTC	CASSLVGRVETQYF
TRBV6-4	.	once	15	TRBJ2-1	TGTGCCAGCAGTGACTCATCACAGAACCACAATGAGCAGTTCTTC	CASSDSSQNHNEQFF
TRBV13	TRBD1	.	17	TRBJ2-2	TGTGCCAGCAGCTTAGATGTGGGGACAGGGGACACCGGGGAGCTGTTTTTT	CASSLDVGTGDTGELFF
TRBV6-5	.	once	15	TRBJ2-7	TGTGCCAGCAGTTACCCAATCCGGGGTACCTACGAGCAGTACTTC	CASSYPIRGTYEQYF
TRBV6-5	.	.	13	TRBJ2-1	TGTGCCAGCAGTTACTCCGGGGTTAATGAGCAGTTCTTC	CASSYSGVNEQFF
TRBV19	.	.	15	TRBJ2-2	TGTGCCAGTACCATAGGCCCTCAGGGTTCCGGGGAGCTGTTTTTT	CASTIGPQGSGELFF
TRBV5-6	TRBD1	.	16	TRBJ1-5	TGTGCCAGCAGCAATTGGGGGGGACAGGTGAATCAGCCCCAGCATTTT	CASSNWGGQVNQPQHF
TRBV7-2	.	.	16	TRBJ2-1	TGTGCCAGCAGCTTAGTTCCGCGGGGCTCCTACAATGAGCAGTTCTTC	CASSLVPRGSYNEQFF
TRBV4-1	.	few	15	TRBJ2-7	TGCGCCAGCAGCCAAGATGTCGGACACATCTACGAGCAGTACTTC	CASSQDVGHIYEQYF
TRBV7-9	.	.	14	TRBJ1-1	TGTTCCAGCAGTCTCGGGCCGGCGGGGGCTGAAGCTTTCTTT	CSSSLGPAGAEAFF
TRBV28	TRBD1	.	12	TRBJ1-5	TGTGCCAGCGGGACAGGGCCTCAGCCCCAGCATTTT	CASGTGPQPQHF
TRBV2	.	.	16	TRBJ2-6	TGTGCCAGCAGCCGGGACACCGCCTCTGGGGCCAACGTCCTGACTTTC	CASSRDTASGANVLTF
TRBV4-2	TRBD2	.	14	TRBJ2-1	TGTGCCAGCAGCCAAGAGGGGAGTAGCGGGAGTGAATTCTTC	CASSQEGSSGSEFF
TRBV6-5	TRBD2	few	15	TRBJ2-1	TGTGCCAGCAGTTCCGCCGGGACTAGCGGCAGTGAGCAGTTCTTC	CASSSAGTSGSEQFF
TRBV20-1	TRBD1	.	10	TRBJ1-2	TGCAGTGCTCCGACAGGGGGCAACACCTTC	CSAPTGGNTF
TRBV9	.	.	17	TRBJ2-1	TGTGCCAGCAGCGTAAGCCCCCAGGGGCGCCAGAACAATGAGCAGTTCTTC	CASSVSPQGRQNNEQFF
TRBV7-9	.	.	14	TRBJ2-7	TGTGCCAGCAGCTCCTACACAGGGTCGGGCGAGCAGTACTTC	CASSSYTGSGEQYF
TRBV6-5	TRBD2	.	14	TRBJ2-7	TGTGCCAGCAGTTATGGGACTAGGGGGTACGAGCAGTACTTC	CASSYGTRGYEQYF
TRBV6-1	TRBD2	.	16	TRBJ2-7	TGTGCCAGCAGTGAGGGAATAGCGGGTTTTGCAGCCGAGCAGTACTTC	CASSEGIAGFAAEQYF
TRBV9	TRBD1	few	15	TRBJ1-2	TGTGCCAGCAGCGGACAGGGGGCGCCTAACTATGGCTACACCTTC	CASSGQGAPNYGYTF
TRBV25-1	TRBD2	.	17	TRBJ2-7	TGTGCCAGCAGTGAACATGCTAGCGGGAGCGGTCTCGACGAGCAGTACTTC	CASSEHASGSGLDEQYF
TRBV10-3	.	.	12	TRBJ2-7	TGTGCCATCAGTGAGTCGTTCCAGGTGCAGTACTTC	CAISESFQVQYF
TRBV5-1	TRBD2	.	19	TRBJ2-2	TGCGCCAGCAGCTTGGTGACTAGCGGGGGAGGCCGGAGAACCGGGGAGCTGTTTTTT	CASSLVTSGGGRRTGELFF
TRBV5-4	TRBD2	.	14	TRBJ2-5	TGTGCCAGCAGACCCGGACTAGGAGAAGAGACCCAGTACTTC	CASRPGLGEETQYF
TRBV11-2	.	few	12	TRBJ2-3	TGTGCCAGCAGCCCTCTATTGGATACGCAGTATTTT	CASSPLLDTQYF
TRBV6-4	.	.	13	TRBJ2-7	TGTGCAAGCGTGACGGGAGCGCGTTACGAGCAGTACTTC	CASVTGARYEQYF
TRBV18	TRBD1	.	15	TRBJ1-5	TGTGCCAGCTCACCGGACAGGGGAAGCAATCAGCCCCAGCATTTT	CASSPDRGSNQPQHF
TRBV19	.	.	13	TRBJ2-2	TGTGCCAGTAGTGGGCAGGGGCACGGGGAGCTGTTTTTT	CASSGQGHGELFF
TRBV6-4	.	.	13	TRBJ1-5	TGTGCCAGCTCACAGGGAAGCAATCAGCCCCAGCATTTT	CASSQGSNQPQHF
TRBV25-1	TRBD2	.	12	TRBJ2-7	TGTGCCAGCCAGGTAGCGGGATCGGGACAGTACTTC	CASQVAGSGQYF
TRBV7-9	.	.	14	TRBJ1-1	TGTGCCAGCAGCTTAGGGGCATCTTACACTGAAGCTTTCTTT	CASSLGASYTEAFF